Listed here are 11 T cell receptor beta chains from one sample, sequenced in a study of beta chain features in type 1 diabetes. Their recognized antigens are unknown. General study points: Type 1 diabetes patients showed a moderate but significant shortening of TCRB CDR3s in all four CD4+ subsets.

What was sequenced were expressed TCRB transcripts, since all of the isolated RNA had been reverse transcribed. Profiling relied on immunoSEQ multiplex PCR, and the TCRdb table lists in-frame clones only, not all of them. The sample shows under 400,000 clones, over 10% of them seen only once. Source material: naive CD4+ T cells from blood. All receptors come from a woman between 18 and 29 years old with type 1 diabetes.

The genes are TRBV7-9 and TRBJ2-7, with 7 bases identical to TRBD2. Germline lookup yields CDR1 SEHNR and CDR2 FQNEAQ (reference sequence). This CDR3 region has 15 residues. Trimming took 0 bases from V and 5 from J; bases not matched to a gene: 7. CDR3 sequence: CASSLARGRVDEQYF. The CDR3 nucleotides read TGTGCCAGCAGCTTAGCTCGCGGGAGAGTCGACGAGCAGTACTTC.

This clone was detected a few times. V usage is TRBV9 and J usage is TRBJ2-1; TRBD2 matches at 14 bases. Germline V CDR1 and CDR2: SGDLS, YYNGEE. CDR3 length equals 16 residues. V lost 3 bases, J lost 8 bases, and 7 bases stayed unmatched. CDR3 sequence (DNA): TGTGCCAGCAGCGCGATCCCGGGACTAGCGGGAGATGAGCAGTTCTTC. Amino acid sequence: CASSAIPGLAGDEQFF.

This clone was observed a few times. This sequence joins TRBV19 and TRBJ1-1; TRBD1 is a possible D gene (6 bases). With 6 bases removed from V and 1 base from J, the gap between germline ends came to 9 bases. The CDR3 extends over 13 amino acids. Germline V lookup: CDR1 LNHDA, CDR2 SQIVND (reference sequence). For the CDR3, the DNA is TGTGCCAGTAGCCGAGGGGGGAACACTGAAGCTTTCTTT. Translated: CASSRGGNTEAFF.

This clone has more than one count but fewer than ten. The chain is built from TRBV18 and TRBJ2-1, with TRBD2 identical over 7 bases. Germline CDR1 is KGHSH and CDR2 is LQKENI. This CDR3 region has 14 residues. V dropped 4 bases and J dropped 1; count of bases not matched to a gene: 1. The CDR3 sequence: CASSLGGSYNEQFF. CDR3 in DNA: TGTGCCAGCTCACTGGGAGGGTCCTACAATGAGCAGTTCTTC.

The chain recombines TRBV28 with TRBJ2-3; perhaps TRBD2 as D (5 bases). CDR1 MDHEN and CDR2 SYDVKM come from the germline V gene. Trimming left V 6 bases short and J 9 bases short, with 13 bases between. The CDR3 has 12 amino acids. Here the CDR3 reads CASSQLGWTQYF. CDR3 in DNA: TGTGCCAGCAGCCAACTAGGGTGGACGCAGTATTTT.

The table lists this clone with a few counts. CDR3 region: CASSATGEIFRTIYF. The CDR3 DNA reads TGCGCCAGCAGTGCGACAGGGGAGATATTTCGCACCATATATTTT. The V gene is TRBV5-1, the J gene TRBJ1-3; 8 bases agree with TRBD1. This CDR3 comprises 15 residues. Germline V CDR1 and CDR2: SGHRS, YFSETQ. V lost 5 bases and J lost 9; bases outside the gene matches: 13. The full variable domain, rest sourced from reference TRBV5-1 and TRBJ1-3, is KAGVTQTPRYLIKTRGQQVTLSCSPISGHRSVSWYQQTPGQGLQFLFEYFSETQRNKGNFPGRFSGRQFSNSRSEMNVSTLELGDSALYLCASSATGEIFRTIYFGEGSWLTVV.

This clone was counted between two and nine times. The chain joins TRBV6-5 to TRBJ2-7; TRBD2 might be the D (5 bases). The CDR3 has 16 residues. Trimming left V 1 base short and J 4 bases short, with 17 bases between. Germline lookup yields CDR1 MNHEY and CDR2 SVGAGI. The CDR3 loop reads CASSYFPGGPWYEQYF. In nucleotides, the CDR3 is TGTGCCAGCAGTTACTTCCCAGGAGGACCTTGGTACGAGCAGTACTTC.

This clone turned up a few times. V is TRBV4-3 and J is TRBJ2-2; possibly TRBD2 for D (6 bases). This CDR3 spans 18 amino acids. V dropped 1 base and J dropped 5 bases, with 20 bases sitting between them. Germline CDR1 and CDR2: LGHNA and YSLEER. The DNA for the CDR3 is TGCGCCAGCAGCCAAGGGGCCCTAGCGTCCCGTGGGACCGGGGAGCTGTTTTTT. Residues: CASSQGALASRGTGELFF.

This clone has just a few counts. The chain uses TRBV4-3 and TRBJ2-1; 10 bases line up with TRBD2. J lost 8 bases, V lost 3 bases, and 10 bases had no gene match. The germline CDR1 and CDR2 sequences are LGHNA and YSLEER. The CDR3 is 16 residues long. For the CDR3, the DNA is TGCGCCAGCAGCCATTCCCCTAGCGGGGGCGGGCATGAGCAGTTCTTC. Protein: CASSHSPSGGGHEQFF.

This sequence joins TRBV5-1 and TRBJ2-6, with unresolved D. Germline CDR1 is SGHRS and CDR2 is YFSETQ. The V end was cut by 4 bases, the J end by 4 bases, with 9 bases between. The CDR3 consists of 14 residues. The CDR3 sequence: CASSPRAGANVLTF. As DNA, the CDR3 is TGCGCCAGCAGCCCCCGAGCCGGGGCCAACGTCCTGACTTTC.

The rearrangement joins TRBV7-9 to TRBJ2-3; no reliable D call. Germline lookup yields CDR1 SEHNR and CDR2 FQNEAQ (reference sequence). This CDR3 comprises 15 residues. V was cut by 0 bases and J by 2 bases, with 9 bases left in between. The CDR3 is CASSLARSFTDTQYF. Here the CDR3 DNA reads TGTGCCAGCAGCTTAGCAAGAAGCTTCACAGATACGCAGTATTTT.